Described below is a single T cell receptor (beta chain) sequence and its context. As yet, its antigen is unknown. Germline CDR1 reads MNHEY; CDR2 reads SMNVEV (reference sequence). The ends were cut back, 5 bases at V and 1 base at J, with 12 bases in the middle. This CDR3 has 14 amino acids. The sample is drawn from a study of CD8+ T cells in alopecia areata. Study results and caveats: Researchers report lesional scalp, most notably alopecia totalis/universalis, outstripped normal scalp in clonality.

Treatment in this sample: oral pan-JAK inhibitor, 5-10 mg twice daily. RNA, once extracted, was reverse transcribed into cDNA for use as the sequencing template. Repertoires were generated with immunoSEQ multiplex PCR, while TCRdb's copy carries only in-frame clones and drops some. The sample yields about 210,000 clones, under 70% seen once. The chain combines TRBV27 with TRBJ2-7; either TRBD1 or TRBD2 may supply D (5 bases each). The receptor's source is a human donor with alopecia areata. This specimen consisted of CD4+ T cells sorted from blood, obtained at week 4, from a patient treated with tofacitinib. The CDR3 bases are TGTGCCAGCAGTCCCTCGGGGCTGTCCTACGAGCAGTACTTC. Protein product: CASSPSGLSYEQYF.